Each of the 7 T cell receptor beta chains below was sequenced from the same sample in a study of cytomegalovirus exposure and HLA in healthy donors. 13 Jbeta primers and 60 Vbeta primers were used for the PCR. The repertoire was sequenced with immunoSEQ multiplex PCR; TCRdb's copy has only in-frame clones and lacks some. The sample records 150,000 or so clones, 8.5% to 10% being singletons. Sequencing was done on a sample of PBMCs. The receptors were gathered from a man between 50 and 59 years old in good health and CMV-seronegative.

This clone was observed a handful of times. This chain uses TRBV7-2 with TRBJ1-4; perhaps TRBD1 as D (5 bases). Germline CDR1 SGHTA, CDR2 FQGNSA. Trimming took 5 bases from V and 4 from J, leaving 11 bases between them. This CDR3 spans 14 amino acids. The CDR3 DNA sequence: TGTGCCAGCAGCATCGGACACAGTAATGAAAAACTGTTTTTT. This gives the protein CASSIGHSNEKLFF.

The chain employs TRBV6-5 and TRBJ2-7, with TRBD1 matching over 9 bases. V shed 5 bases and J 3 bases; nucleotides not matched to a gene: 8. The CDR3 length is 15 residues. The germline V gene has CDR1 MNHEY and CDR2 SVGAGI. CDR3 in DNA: TGTGCCAGCAGTCCCCAAGCGGGACAGGGCTACGAGCAGTACTTC. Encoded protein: CASSPQAGQGYEQYF.

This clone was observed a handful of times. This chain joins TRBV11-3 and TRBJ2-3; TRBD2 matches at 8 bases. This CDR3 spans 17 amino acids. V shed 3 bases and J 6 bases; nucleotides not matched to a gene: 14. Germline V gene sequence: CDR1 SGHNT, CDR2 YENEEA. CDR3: CASSFRGSGSGLDTQYF. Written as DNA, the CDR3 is TGTGCCAGCAGCTTCAGAGGAAGCGGGAGTGGTTTGGATACGCAGTATTTT.

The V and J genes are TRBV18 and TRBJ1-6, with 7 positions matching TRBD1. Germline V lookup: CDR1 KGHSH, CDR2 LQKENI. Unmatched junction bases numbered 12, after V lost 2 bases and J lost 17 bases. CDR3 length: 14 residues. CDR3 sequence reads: CASSPNDDYRGIHF. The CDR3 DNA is TGTGCCAGCTCACCAAACGATGACTACAGGGGTATCCACTTT. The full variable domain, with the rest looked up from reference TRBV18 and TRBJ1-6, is NAGVMQNPRHLVRRRGQEARLRCSPMKGHSHVYWYRQLPEEGLKFMVYLQKENIIDESGMPKERFSAEFPKEGPSILRIQQVVRGDSAAYFCASSPNDDYRGIHFGNGTRLTVT.

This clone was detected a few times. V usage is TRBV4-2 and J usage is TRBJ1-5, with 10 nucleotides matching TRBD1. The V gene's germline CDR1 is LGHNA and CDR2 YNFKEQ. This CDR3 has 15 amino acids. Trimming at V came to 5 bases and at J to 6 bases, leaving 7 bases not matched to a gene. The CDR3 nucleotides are TGTGCCAGCAGCTCCGGACAGGGGGGGGTTCAGCCCCAGCATTTT. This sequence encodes CASSSGQGGVQPQHF.

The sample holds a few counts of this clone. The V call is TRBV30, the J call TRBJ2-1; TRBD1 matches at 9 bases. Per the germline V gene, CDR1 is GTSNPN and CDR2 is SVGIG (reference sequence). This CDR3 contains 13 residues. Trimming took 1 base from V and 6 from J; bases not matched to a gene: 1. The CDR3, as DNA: TGTGCCTGGAGTGCGGACAGGGGCAATGAGCAGTTCTTC. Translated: CAWSADRGNEQFF.

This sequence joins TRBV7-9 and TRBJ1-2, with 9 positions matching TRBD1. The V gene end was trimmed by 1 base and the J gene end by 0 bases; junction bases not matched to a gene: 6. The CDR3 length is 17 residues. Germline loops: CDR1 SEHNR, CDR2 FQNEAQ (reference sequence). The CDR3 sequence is CASSLEQGAAPNYGYTF. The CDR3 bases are TGTGCCAGCAGCTTAGAACAGGGGGCTGCTCCTAACTATGGCTACACCTTC.